Sequencing of this T cell receptor (beta chain) was carried out in a study of cytomegalovirus exposure and HLA in healthy donors. The PCR ran on 60 Vbeta and 13 Jbeta primers. Repertoires were generated with immunoSEQ multiplex PCR, while TCRdb's copy carries only in-frame clones and drops some. Here the sample spans more than 100,000 clones, approximately 80% being singletons. Findings and limits, study-wide: Most TCR sequences were rare, but some public TCRs occurred in many donors. Exclusion as indistinguishable affected some V segments, including TRBV6-2 and TRBV6-3.

Per germline, CDR1 SGHNT and CDR2 YYREEE (reference sequence). V was clipped by 4 bases and J by 3 bases, with 7 bases between them. The CDR3 totals 13 residues. Note on this clone: Its antigen is not known.

The chain is built from TRBV5-4 and TRBJ2-2; D is unclear. The sequenced sample consisted of PBMCs. This sequence originates from a woman aged 40-49 years in good health and CMV-seronegative. Here the CDR3 reads CASSLVYTGELFF. The CDR3 nucleotides are TGTGCCAGCAGCCTCGTCTACACCGGGGAGCTGTTTTTT.